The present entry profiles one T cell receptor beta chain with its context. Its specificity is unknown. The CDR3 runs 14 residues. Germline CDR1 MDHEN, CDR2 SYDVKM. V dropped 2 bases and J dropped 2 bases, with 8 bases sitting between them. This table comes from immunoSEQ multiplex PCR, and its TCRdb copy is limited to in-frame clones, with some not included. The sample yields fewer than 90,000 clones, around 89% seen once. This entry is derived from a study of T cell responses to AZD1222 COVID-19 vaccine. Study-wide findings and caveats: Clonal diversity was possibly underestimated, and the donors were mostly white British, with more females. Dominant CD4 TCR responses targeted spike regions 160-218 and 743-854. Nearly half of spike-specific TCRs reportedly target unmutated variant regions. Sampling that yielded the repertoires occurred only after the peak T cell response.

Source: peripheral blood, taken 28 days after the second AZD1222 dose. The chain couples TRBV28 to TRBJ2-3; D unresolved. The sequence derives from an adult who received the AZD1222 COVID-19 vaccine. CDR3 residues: CASSLVQSTDTQYF. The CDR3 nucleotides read TGTGCCAGCAGTTTAGTACAGTCCACAGATACGCAGTATTTT.